This T cell receptor (beta chain) was sequenced in a study of T cell repertoires in cytomegalovirus infection. There are 14 residues in the CDR3. Germline-derived CDR1 and CDR2 are SGHRS and YFSETQ. V lost 1 base to trimming and J lost 6 bases, with 13 bases between them. TCRdb passed the reads through MiXCR, listing each CDR3 protein once. The profile shows 200,000 or so distinct CDR3 sequences, 28% of them singletons. J is TRBJ1-1 and V is TRBV5-1; the D gene is possibly TRBD1 (5 bases). The TCR sequence derives from a human donor in good health (CMV status not recorded). Some clones in this sample may be carry-over from other donors' samples. Sequenced material: PBMCs. CDR3: CASSLTGPGAEAFF. CDR3 sequence (DNA): TGCGCCAGCAGCTTGACAGGACCTGGGGCTGAAGCTTTCTTT.